The 10 T cell receptor beta chains presented below share a single source sample, sequenced in a study of shared clonotypes between healthy human individuals. Sequenced by immunoSEQ multiplex PCR; TCRdb stores in-frame clones only, minus some. The sample includes 300,000 to 400,000 clones, more than 60% seen only once; the top ten take about 10%. Sequencing input: memory CD4+ T cells sorted from blood. The sample's subset: CD45RA-negative fraction. Receptor source: a man aged 25 to 40 in good health.

The V call is TRBV19, the J call TRBJ1-1; D is unresolved. Germline V lookup: CDR1 LNHDA, CDR2 SQIVND (reference sequence). The CDR3 sequence is 13 residues long. Trimming took off 2 bases at V and 4 bases at J, with 8 bases between the two ends. CDR3 sequence (DNA): TGTGCCAGTAGTATACTTGGCAGCACTGAAGCTTTCTTT. Translation: CASSILGSTEAFF.

V and J are TRBV11-2 and TRBJ2-1; 7 bases align to TRBD2. V shed 5 bases and J 4 bases; nucleotides not matched to a gene: 14. The V gene's germline CDR1 is SGHAT and CDR2 FQNNGV. The CDR3 covers 17 residues. This chain's CDR3 is CASSGQSGNHAYNEQFF. The DNA for the CDR3 is TGTGCCAGCAGCGGGCAAAGCGGGAACCACGCGTACAATGAGCAGTTCTTC.

This rearrangement joins TRBV4-3 to TRBJ2-1; a possible D gene is TRBD2 (6 bases). The CDR3 contains 15 residues. The V gene lost 0 bases and the J gene lost 9 bases, with 15 bases spanning the gap. Germline V lookup: CDR1 LGHNA, CDR2 YSLEER. CDR3 in amino acids: CASSQEPTDYSEQFF. In DNA form, the CDR3 reads TGCGCCAGCAGCCAAGAGCCGACGGACTATAGTGAGCAGTTCTTC.

As concerns this clone: The sample carries other DNA sequences with the same CDR3. This chain joins TRBV5-6 and TRBJ2-3; unclear D gene. The CDR3 runs 15 residues. The germline V gene encodes CDR1 SGHDT and CDR2 YYEEEE. Trimming took 0 bases from V and 3 from J, leaving 11 bases between them. CDR3 residues: CASSLGTYGTDTQYF. The CDR3 DNA reads TGTGCCAGCAGCTTGGGGACCTACGGGACAGATACGCAGTATTTT.

V usage is TRBV6-1 and J usage is TRBJ2-2; D is perhaps TRBD1 (6 bases). This CDR3 spans 13 amino acids. V lost 6 bases and J lost 7, with 12 bases in between. Per germline, CDR1 MNHNS and CDR2 SASEGT. The DNA of the CDR3 is TGTGCCAGCAGACTTAAGGGGGACGGGGAGCTGTTTTTT. Translating it yields CASRLKGDGELFF.

This chain connects TRBV2 to TRBJ2-6, with D unresolved. V lost 2 bases to trimming and J lost 4 bases, with 9 bases between them. The germline gives CDR1 SNHLY, CDR2 FYNNEI. The CDR3 is made up of 15 amino acids. CDR3 nucleotides: TGTGCCAGCAGTGAATCAAGGAGCGGGGCCAACGTCCTGACTTTC. It is translated as CASSESRSGANVLTF.

The rearrangement joins TRBV5-1 to TRBJ2-1; tentatively, D is TRBD2 (6 bases). Germline CDR1 and CDR2: SGHRS and YFSETQ. This CDR3 region has 16 residues. Trimming took off 4 bases at V and 0 bases at J, with 14 bases between the two ends. The CDR3 here is CASSLGTSPSYNEQFF. The CDR3, as DNA: TGCGCCAGCAGCCTGGGGACTTCCCCCTCCTACAATGAGCAGTTCTTC.

This chain uses TRBV27 with TRBJ1-1, with D possibly being TRBD1 (5 bases). Trimming took off 6 bases at V and 7 bases at J, with 18 bases between the two ends. The CDR3 consists of 14 residues. Germline CDR1 and CDR2: MNHEY and SMNVEV (reference sequence). The DNA for the CDR3 is TGTGCCAGCAGCCCCGAGCTGAGGGGTCTTGAAGCTTTCTTT. It codes for CASSPELRGLEAFF.

This clone was found a few times. V usage is TRBV29-1 and J usage is TRBJ1-5, with 12 bases matching TRBD1. This CDR3 is built from 15 residues. Germline trimming cut 4 bases from V and 5 bases from J; bases unmatched to any gene: 6. The germline CDR1 and CDR2 sequences are SQVTM and ANQGSEA. Here the CDR3 reads CSVAAGQGADQPQHF. CDR3 DNA sequence: TGCAGCGTTGCTGCGGGACAGGGGGCCGATCAGCCCCAGCATTTT.

J is TRBJ2-3 and V is TRBV5-8, with 8 bases lining up with TRBD2. Trimming cost V 3 bases and J 2 bases; bases outside gene matches: 11. The CDR3 consists of 17 residues. Per germline, CDR1 SGHTS and CDR2 YDEGEE. Here the CDR3 reads CASSWTSGTRNTDTQYF. As DNA, the CDR3 is TGTGCCAGCAGCTGGACATCCGGGACTAGAAACACAGATACGCAGTATTTT.